Shown below are 18 T cell receptor beta chains from a single sample sequenced in a study of blood T cell repertoires in COVID-19. The data were produced by immunoSEQ multiplex PCR, yet TCRdb's version contains in-frame clones alone and is incomplete. This table holds around 100,000 clones, roughly 76% found once. Material: peripheral blood. Every receptor here comes from a man older than 75 with COVID-19, enrolled during active disease.

DNA for the CDR3: TGTGCCAGCAAGGCCGCAGGGGATCAGCCCCAGCATTTT. This encodes CASKAAGDQPQHF. The rearrangement uses TRBV6-5 and TRBJ1-5, with D possibly being TRBD1 (6 bases). This CDR3 contains 13 residues. Trimming took off 7 bases at V and 5 bases at J, with 12 bases between the two ends. Germline lookup yields CDR1 MNHEY and CDR2 SVGAGI.

The J gene is TRBJ1-2, the V gene TRBV18, with 7 bases identical to TRBD1. The CDR3 covers 20 residues. CDR1 and CDR2 from the germline V gene are KGHSH and LQKENI. With V trimmed by 0 bases and J by 4 bases, 20 bases remained unmatched. The CDR3 is CASSPPRDRPLYKDSYGYTF. The CDR3 region has the DNA TGTGCCAGCTCACCACCGAGGGACAGACCACTGTACAAAGACTCCTATGGCTACACCTTC.

This chain uses TRBV30 with TRBJ1-5; the D is unclear. The CDR3 sequence is 12 residues long. Germline V gene lookup returns CDR1 GTSNPN and CDR2 SVGIG (reference sequence). V dropped 2 bases and J dropped 4 bases, with 6 bases sitting between them. This CDR3 is CAWSPKNQPQHF. In DNA, the CDR3 is TGTGCCTGGAGTCCCAAAAATCAGCCCCAGCATTTT.

Details on this clone: One junction end disagrees with the germline gene, perhaps due to a read error. The J gene is TRBJ1-1, the V gene TRBV7-7; 10 nucleotides line up with TRBD1. CDR1 and CDR2 (germline): SSHAT, FNYEAQ (reference sequence). The CDR3 has 18 residues. The CDR3 DNA reads as TGTGCTAGCAGCCTCCGGGACAGGGGAGGGGAGATGAACACTGAAGCTTTCTTT. Translating gives CASSLRDRGGEMNTEAFF.

The chain has TRBV19 and TRBJ2-3, with a weak D call TRBD2 (5 bases). V was pared by 4 bases and J by 0 bases, with 8 bases between. Germline V gene data show CDR1 as LNHDA and CDR2 as SQIVND (reference sequence). The CDR3 has 14 residues. The CDR3 DNA reads TGTGCCAGTAGTACTAGCTCAAGCACAGATACGCAGTATTTT. It is translated as CASSTSSSTDTQYF.

CDR3 DNA: TGTGCCGAGCGGGGGGGTTACAATGAGCAGTTCTTC. Translating gives CAERGGYNEQFF. J is TRBJ2-1 and V is TRBV2, with 10 nucleotides matching TRBD2. The trim removed 11 bases at V and 4 bases at J, leaving 2 bases unmatched. The CDR3 is 12 amino acids. Germline V gene data show CDR1 as SNHLY and CDR2 as FYNNEI. Together with reference TRBV2 and TRBJ2-1, the CDR3 gives the full variable domain: EPEVTQTPSHQVTQMGQEVILRCVPISNHLYFYWYRQILGQKVEFLVSFYNNEISEKSEIFDDQFSVERPDGSNFTLKIRSTKLEDSAMYFCAERGGYNEQFFGPGTRLTVL.

The chain has TRBV27 and TRBJ1-1; 7 bases line up with TRBD1. Per germline, CDR1 MNHEY and CDR2 SMNVEV (reference sequence). The CDR3 spans 16 residues. V shed 6 bases and J 1 base; nucleotides not matched to a gene: 11. CDR3: CASRPLDRVSNTEAFF. CDR3 bases: TGTGCCAGCAGACCCCTCGACAGGGTATCGAACACTGAAGCTTTCTTT.

The CDR3 DNA is TGTGCCAGCAGCGTAGTGTCTAATGCCGGGGAGCTGTTTTTT. Its protein product is CASSVVSNAGELFF. The chain links TRBV9 to TRBJ2-2; D is uncertain. There are 14 residues in the CDR3. Germline loops: CDR1 SGDLS, CDR2 YYNGEE. Trimming stripped 0 bases from V and 6 bases from J, with 9 bases between.

The chain is built from TRBV5-1 and TRBJ2-3, with D perhaps matching TRBD2 (5 bases). V gave up 2 bases and J gave up 0 bases, with 7 bases separating them. Germline V CDR1 and CDR2: SGHRS, YFSETQ. The CDR3 totals 14 residues. The CDR3 bases are TGCGCCAGCAGCTTTTGGACTAGCACAGATACGCAGTATTTT. Its translation is CASSFWTSTDTQYF.

This clone was counted a single time. V gene TRBV2 combines with J gene TRBJ2-6; the D gene is possibly TRBD1 (5 bases). Trimming removed 3 bases from V and 0 bases from J, with 12 bases in between. CDR3 size: 17 residues. Looked up from germline, CDR1 is SNHLY and CDR2 is FYNNEI. CDR3 in amino acids: CASSDAGKASGANVLTF. CDR3 bases: TGTGCCAGCAGTGATGCAGGGAAAGCCTCTGGGGCCAACGTCCTGACTTTC.

The J gene is TRBJ2-3, the V gene TRBV10-1, with TRBD2 matching 16 bases. The CDR3 runs 17 residues. CDR1 and CDR2 from the germline V gene are WNHNN and SYGVQD (reference sequence). V lost 0 bases, J lost 10 bases, and 7 bases stayed unmatched. The CDR3 DNA reads TGCGCCAGCAGTGAGTCGGGGACTAGCGGGAGGGCCCTATCGCAGTATTTT. It codes for CASSESGTSGRALSQYF.

The chain uses TRBV28 and TRBJ1-1, with TRBD1 as a possible D gene (6 bases). CDR3 length: 14 amino acids. Between the trimmed V and J ends, which lost 6 bases and 1 base, there was a span of 12 bases. Germline V gene sequence: CDR1 MDHEN, CDR2 SYDVKM. This CDR3 is CASSRAGANTEAFF. CDR3 DNA sequence: TGTGCCAGCAGCCGTGCAGGGGCGAACACTGAAGCTTTCTTT.

This clone came up once. This rearrangement joins TRBV19 to TRBJ1-5; the match to TRBD1 covers 7 bases. The CDR3 is 15 amino acids. After removal of 3 bases from V and 7 bases from J, the junction contained 9 bases not matched to a gene. Germline-derived CDR1 and CDR2 are LNHDA and SQIVND (reference sequence). CDR3 region: CASSISPRQGQPQHF. The DNA for the CDR3 is TGTGCCAGTAGTATTTCCCCGCGACAGGGCCAGCCCCAGCATTTT.

There are a few counts of this clone. The chain employs TRBV25-1 and TRBJ2-7, with TRBD1 as a possible D gene (5 bases). V lost 11 bases and J 0 bases, leaving 14 bases between the germline ends. The CDR3 is 13 amino acids. Per the germline V gene, CDR1 is MGHDK and CDR2 is SYGVNS. The CDR3, as DNA: TGTGCCGGGGATCAGGGATGCTCCTACGAGCAGTACTTC. Encoded protein: CAGDQGCSYEQYF.

In its sample, this clone was seen once. This chain links TRBV27 with TRBJ2-3; tentative D call: TRBD1 (6 bases). Germline V CDR1 and CDR2: MNHEY, SMNVEV (reference sequence). V was cut by 4 bases and J by 3 bases, with 17 bases left in between. The CDR3 has 16 residues. The CDR3 is CASSSPRQARTDTQYF. As DNA, the CDR3 is TGTGCCAGCAGTTCCCCTAGACAGGCCAGGACAGATACGCAGTATTTT.

In its sample, this clone was seen once. The chain is built from TRBV7-3 and TRBJ2-2, with 9 bases matching TRBD2. The J segment lost 4 bases and the V segment lost 1 base, leaving 7 bases of the junction unmatched. Germline CDR1 and CDR2: SGHTA and FQGTGA. This CDR3 is 17 amino acids long. CDR3 in amino acids: CASSLSGRASSTGELFF. The CDR3 DNA sequence: TGTGCCAGCAGCTTAAGCGGGAGGGCCTCGAGCACCGGGGAGCTGTTTTTT.

This CDR3 reads CASSATGDYGYTF. The CDR3, as DNA: TGTGCCAGCAGTGCGACAGGGGATTATGGCTACACCTTC. V gene TRBV6-4 combines with J gene TRBJ1-2; TRBD1 matches at 8 bases. Trimming removed 4 bases from V and 5 bases from J; junction bases left unmatched: 3. CDR3 size: 13 residues. The germline gives CDR1 MRHNA, CDR2 SNTAGT.

This chain uses TRBV5-1 with TRBJ1-4; unclear D gene. The germline V gene encodes CDR1 SGHRS and CDR2 YFSETQ. Trimming stripped 2 bases from V and 7 bases from J, with 12 bases between. CDR3 size: 14 residues. DNA of the CDR3: TGCGCCAGCAGCTTTTCGGGGAGTGGTGAAAAACTGTTTTTT. Residues: CASSFSGSGEKLFF.